This T cell receptor beta chain stems from a study of T cells expressing NK-cell markers (dated by TCRdb to 2019 to 2021). Looking at the study overall: Three sorted T-cell subsets (CD3+CD56+NKG2C+, CD3+CD56+NKG2C- and CD3+CD56-NKG2C+) from fewer than 10 donors had their TCR beta-chain repertoires profiled. Seven of the eight sequenced donors were HCMV-seropositive and one was HCMV-seronegative. Randomly selected healthy volunteers, three men and five women, were used as the eight sequenced donors. Sequencing of the libraries produced 2 x 150 bp reads on Illumina HiSeq 2000/2500, MiSeq or NextSeq.

Sequencer: Illumina HiSeq 2000. TCR beta cDNA libraries were prepared using 5'RACE template switching, which introduced a universal primer site and unique molecular identifiers. cDNA synthesis was primed from the TCR beta constant segment, followed by two successive PCR amplification steps. The paper's data handling went like this. MIGEC was used to demultiplex reads and group the reads by UMI, and MiTCR was used to assemble and quantify clonotypes. To remove erroneous sequences, TCR cDNA sequences were retained only when supported by two or more reads. The tcR package was used for downstream repertoire analysis, and clonotypes were matched across fractions by CDR3 nucleotide sequence plus V segment. VDJmatch was used to annotate antigen specificity against VDJdb, with one amino acid substitution allowed in CDR3. Each entry corresponds to one CDR3 protein sequence from reads that TCRdb reprocessed, and DNA is not given. The V and J calls and clone size are TCRdb's, not the authors'. This sample's table contains a few hundred thousand distinct CDR3 sequences. Around 5.2% of the sample belongs to the ten largest clones.

Worth noting for this clonotype: The clone's antigen remains unknown.

Measured from the cysteine to the phenylalanine, the CDR3 is 18 residues long. No DNA has been recorded. Per the germline V gene, SGHRS is the CDR1 and YFSETQ is the CDR2. HCMV serostatus was determined by detecting HCMV-specific IgG in serum with a commercial ELISA kit. Ficoll density gradient centrifugation was used to isolate peripheral blood mononuclear cells from blood. General findings and caveats noted by the study authors: In over 5 donors, the dominant CD3+CD56+NKG2C+ clonotypes were among the top 10 CD8+ clonotypes and accounted for about 1.0-8% of CD8+ T cells. It remained unclear whether the expanded NKG2C-expressing T cell clones were specific for HCMV antigens. Those dominant clonotypes were again the most abundant among CD3+CD56-NKG2C+ cells in a few donors, at about 25-60.1%.

The TCR sequence derives from a man aged 18-75 years in good health. Sequencing used blood T cells: a sorted CD56 or NKG2C T cell subset, CD4+ or CD8+ T cells, or bulk PBMC T cells (not recorded which). The chain uses TRBV5-1 and TRBJ1-3; without DNA, the TCRdb call of TRBD1 cannot be checked. The CDR3 region reads CASSLSTGTGFSGNTIYF.